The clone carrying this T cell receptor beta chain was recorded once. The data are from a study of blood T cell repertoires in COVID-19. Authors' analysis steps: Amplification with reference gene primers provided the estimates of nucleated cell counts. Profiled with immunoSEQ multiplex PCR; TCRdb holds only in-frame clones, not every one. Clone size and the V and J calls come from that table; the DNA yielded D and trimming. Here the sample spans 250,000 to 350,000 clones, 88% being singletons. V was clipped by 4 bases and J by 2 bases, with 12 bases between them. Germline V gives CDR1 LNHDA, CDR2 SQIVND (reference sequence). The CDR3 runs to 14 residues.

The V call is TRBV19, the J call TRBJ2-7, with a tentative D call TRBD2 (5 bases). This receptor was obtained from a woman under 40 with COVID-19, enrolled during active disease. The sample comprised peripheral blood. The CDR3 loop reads CASSTGLMTYEQYF. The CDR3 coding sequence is TGTGCCAGTAGTACAGGACTCATGACCTACGAGCAGTACTTC.